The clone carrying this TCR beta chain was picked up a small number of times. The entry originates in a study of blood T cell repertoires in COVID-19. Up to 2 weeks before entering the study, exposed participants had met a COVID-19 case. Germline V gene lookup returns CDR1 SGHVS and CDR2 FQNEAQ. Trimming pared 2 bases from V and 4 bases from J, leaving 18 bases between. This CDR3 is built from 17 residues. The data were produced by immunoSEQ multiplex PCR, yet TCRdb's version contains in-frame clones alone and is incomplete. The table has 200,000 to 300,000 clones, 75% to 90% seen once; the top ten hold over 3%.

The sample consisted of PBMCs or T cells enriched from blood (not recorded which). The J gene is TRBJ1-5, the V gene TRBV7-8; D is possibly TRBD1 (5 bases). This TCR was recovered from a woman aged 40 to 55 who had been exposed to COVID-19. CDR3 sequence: CASSLTPQQTVNQPQHF. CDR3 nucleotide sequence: TGTGCCAGCAGCTTAACTCCCCAGCAGACAGTTAATCAGCCCCAGCATTTT. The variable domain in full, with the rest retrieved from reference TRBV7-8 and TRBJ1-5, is GAGVSQSPRYKVAKRGQDVALRCDPISGHVSLFWYQQALGQGPEFLTYFQNEAQLDKSGLPSDRFFAERPEGSVSTLKIQRTQQEDSAVYLCASSLTPQQTVNQPQHFGDGTRLSIL.